This entry lists 20 T cell receptor beta chains sequenced from one sample in a study of shared clonotypes between healthy human individuals. Sequenced by immunoSEQ multiplex PCR; TCRdb stores in-frame clones only, minus some. In the table there are about 2.4 million clones, around 94% of which are singletons. Sequencing used naive CD4+ T cells sorted from blood. Specified subset: CD45RA+ positively selected. Source of these receptors: a man aged 18 to 35 in good health.

V usage is TRBV6-5 and J usage is TRBJ2-2; no clear D gene. The germline V gene encodes CDR1 MNHEY and CDR2 SVGAGI. The V and J ends lost 2 bases and 0 bases respectively, with 4 bases between them. CDR3 length equals 14 residues. The CDR3 sequence is CASSYTPNTGELFF. The CDR3 nucleotides are TGTGCCAGCAGTTACACCCCGAACACCGGGGAGCTGTTTTTT.

This rearrangement joins TRBV12-5 to TRBJ2-7, with D unresolved. The length of the CDR3 is 13 residues. V was pared by 1 base and J by 2 bases, with 6 bases between. From germline, CDR1 is LGHNT and CDR2 FRNRAP. The DNA of the CDR3 is TGTGCTAGTGGTTTGGCGGAAGCCTACGAGCAGTACTTC. Amino acids: CASGLAEAYEQYF.

This chain connects TRBV10-3 to TRBJ1-1, with 7 bases aligning to TRBD1. V shed 7 bases and J 4 bases; nucleotides not matched to a gene: 9. This CDR3 region has 14 residues. Germline V gene lookup returns CDR1 ENHRY and CDR2 SYGVKD. CDR3 residues: CAINPTGIGTEAFF. The CDR3 DNA reads as TGTGCCATCAACCCGACAGGGATCGGCACTGAAGCTTTCTTT.

The chain has TRBV5-1 and TRBJ1-1; D is uncertain. The germline V and J ends were trimmed by 0 bases and 3 bases, with 9 bases remaining between them. Germline values: CDR1 SGHRS, CDR2 YFSETQ. The CDR3 length is 14 residues. In nucleotides, the CDR3 is TGCGCCAGCAGCTTGGGGAGTAGCGACACTGAAGCTTTCTTT. Encoded protein: CASSLGSSDTEAFF.

The chain has TRBV7-2 and TRBJ2-7; 7 bases map to TRBD2. This CDR3 is built from 14 residues. V lost 2 bases and J lost 2; bases outside the gene matches: 3. Per germline, CDR1 SGHTA and CDR2 FQGNSA. The CDR3 spells CASSLMAGAYEQYF. The CDR3 DNA reads as TGTGCCAGCAGCTTAATGGCGGGAGCCTACGAGCAGTACTTC. The variable domain in full, completed from reference TRBV7-2 and TRBJ2-7, reads GAGVSQSPSNKVTEKGKDVELRCDPISGHTALYWYRQSLGQGLEFLIYFQGNSAPDKSGLPSDRFSAERTGGSVSTLTIQRTQQEDSAVYLCASSLMAGAYEQYFGPGTRLTVT.

The J gene is TRBJ2-4, the V gene TRBV18; TRBD1 matches at 11 bases. CDR1 and CDR2 from the germline V gene are KGHSH and LQKENI. CDR3 length: 18 amino acids. After removal of 6 bases from V and 2 bases from J, the junction contained 12 bases not matched to a gene. The CDR3 nucleotides read TGTGCCAGCTCCCGTCCCGGGACAGGGGGAATTACCAAAAACATTCAGTACTTC. Protein: CASSRPGTGGITKNIQYF.

This clone was detected only once. Being one base from a much bigger clone, this may be a read error. This chain uses TRBV5-1 with TRBJ2-3; D is undetermined. Germline-derived CDR1 and CDR2 are SGHRS and YFSETQ. V gave up 5 bases and J gave up 2 bases, with 3 bases separating them. The CDR3 length is 11 residues. The CDR3 DNA reads TGCGCCAGCAGATCCACAGATACGCAGTATTTT. This encodes CASRSTDTQYF.

The chain is built from TRBV7-6 and TRBJ2-3, with D perhaps TRBD1 (5 bases). The germline CDR1 and CDR2 sequences are SGHVS and FNYEAQ. The CDR3 loop spans 15 amino acids. V dropped 2 bases and J dropped 3 bases, with 12 bases sitting between them. The DNA for the CDR3 is TGTGCCAGCAGCTTAATCGGACATACGACAGATACGCAGTATTTT. It yields the protein CASSLIGHTTDTQYF.

Of note for this clone: Other DNA sequences in this specimen translate into the identical CDR3. The CDR3 coding sequence is TGCAGTGCTAGGGCCACGGCTTTCTTT. Its translation: CSARATAFF. This sequence joins TRBV20-1 and TRBJ1-1, with unresolved D. With 3 bases removed from V and 11 bases from J, the gap between germline ends came to 7 bases. There are 9 residues in the CDR3. Germline assignment: CDR1 DFQATT and CDR2 SNEGSKA (reference sequence).

The chain has TRBV7-6 and TRBJ1-1; D is ambiguous. Deletions cut 6 bases from V and 5 bases from J, with 13 bases between. Per germline, CDR1 SGHVS and CDR2 FNYEAQ. This CDR3 is 13 amino acids long. The CDR3 DNA reads as TGTGCCAGCAGTCAACAAGGGAGGACTGAAGCTTTCTTT. Translation: CASSQQGRTEAFF.

The chain employs TRBV6-6 and TRBJ1-6; no firm D call. The CDR3 length is 13 residues. Germline V lookup: CDR1 MNHNY, CDR2 SVGAGI (reference sequence). With 2 bases removed from V and 10 bases from J, the gap between germline ends came to 9 bases. CDR3 sequence (DNA): TGTGCCAGCAGTTACACCCCGGCATCACCCCTCCACTTT. Translation gives CASSYTPASPLHF.

This sequence joins TRBV18 and TRBJ1-1; D ambiguous. Trimming stripped 5 bases from V and 1 base from J, with 8 bases between. Germline V gene lookup returns CDR1 KGHSH and CDR2 LQKENI. This CDR3 is built from 13 residues. CDR3 loop: CASSGGSNTEAFF. The CDR3 DNA follows: TGTGCCAGCTCAGGAGGCTCGAACACTGAAGCTTTCTTT.

This clone was detected once. This rearrangement joins TRBV25-1 to TRBJ2-2; D possibly corresponds to TRBD2 (5 bases). Germline V gene data show CDR1 as MGHDK and CDR2 as SYGVNS. The length of the CDR3 is 12 residues. Trimming removed 6 bases from V and 7 bases from J, with 9 bases in between. CDR3: CASRTNSGELFF. Written as DNA, the CDR3 is TGTGCCAGCAGGACTAATAGCGGGGAGCTGTTTTTT.

This clone was observed a single time. The chain recombines TRBV7-2 with TRBJ1-2, with D possibly matching TRBD1 (6 bases). The germline V gene encodes CDR1 SGHTA and CDR2 FQGNSA. The CDR3 totals 17 residues. V gave up 2 bases and J gave up 5 bases, with 21 bases separating them. DNA of the CDR3: TGTGCCAGCAGCTTACTCGCGGGGGCGACTAGAACATATGGCTACACCTTC. Its translation is CASSLLAGATRTYGYTF.

The genes are TRBV10-3 and TRBJ1-1; D remains ambiguous. CDR3 length equals 16 residues. Trimming left V 2 bases short and J 1 base short, with 14 bases between. Germline V gives CDR1 ENHRY, CDR2 SYGVKD. The CDR3 sequence is CAISETRQPGNTEAFF. Here the CDR3 DNA reads TGTGCCATCAGTGAGACCCGCCAACCCGGGAACACTGAAGCTTTCTTT.

The chain has TRBV6-1 and TRBJ1-6, with D unresolved. The CDR3 length is 17 residues. CDR1 and CDR2 from the germline V gene are MNHNS and SASEGT. The V end lost 1 base, the J end lost 6 bases, and 16 bases lay between the germline ends. The CDR3 sequence is CASSEGILGEGNSPLHF. The CDR3 bases are TGTGCCAGCAGTGAAGGGATTCTGGGCGAGGGTAATTCACCCCTCCACTTT.

This clone was picked up a small number of times. The rearrangement links TRBV6-5 to TRBJ1-2, with D uncertain. Germline values: CDR1 MNHEY, CDR2 SVGAGI. The CDR3 covers 12 residues. V lost 3 bases, J lost 13 bases, and 15 bases lay in between. The CDR3 sequence: CASSYRFGEITF. The CDR3 DNA is TGTGCCAGCAGTTATCGCTTCGGGGAAATCACCTTC.

This chain uses TRBV18 with TRBJ2-3, with D tentatively TRBD2 (6 bases). The ends were cut back, 4 bases at V and 0 bases at J, with 17 bases in the middle. The CDR3 loop spans 17 amino acids. Germline CDR1 is KGHSH and CDR2 is LQKENI. The CDR3 bases are TGTGCCAGCTCACTGGCTAGCGCGGTTGCTAGCACAGATACGCAGTATTTT. The encoded protein is CASSLASAVASTDTQYF.

J is TRBJ2-4 and V is TRBV21-1. TRBV21-1 is a pseudogene segment. The CDR3 is 11 amino acids. CDR3 bases: TGTGCCAGCAGGTGGGGGAACATTCAGTACTTC. The encoded protein is CASRWGNIQYF.

This clone was observed once. The chain has TRBV18 and TRBJ2-4, with D possibly being TRBD2 (6 bases). The germline V gene has CDR1 KGHSH and CDR2 LQKENI. Trimming shortened V by 2 bases and J by 8 bases, and 13 bases separated the two germline ends. This CDR3 is built from 14 residues. CDR3 in amino acids: CASSPGAGSDIQYF. In DNA form, the CDR3 reads TGTGCCAGCTCACCAGGGGCGGGATCGGACATTCAGTACTTC.